This T cell receptor beta chain is from a study of blood T cell repertoires in COVID-19. Study information: Material from acute and convalescent COVID-19 was sourced from the United States, Italy and Spain. T cells, B-cell-depleted T cells, or PBMCs supplied cDNA or gDNA.

V was pared by 7 bases and J by 5 bases, with 5 bases of the junction left unmatched. From germline, CDR1 is ENHRY and CDR2 SYGVKD. The CDR3 contains 13 residues. In the original workflow: The assay estimated nucleated cells by amplifying reference gene primers. Profiling relied on immunoSEQ multiplex PCR, and the TCRdb table lists in-frame clones only, not all of them. The DNA gave D and trimming, while V, J and clone size come from that table. In the table there are 250,000 to 350,000 clones, about 90% of which are singletons. The receptor was isolated from a woman aged 50 to 60 who had recovered from COVID-19. The sample taken for sequencing was peripheral blood. V is TRBV10-3 and J is TRBJ2-7; 10 bases are shared with TRBD1. CDR3 sequence: CAIKEDRGDEQYF. CDR3 nucleotides: TGTGCCATCAAAGAGGACAGGGGGGACGAGCAGTACTTC.